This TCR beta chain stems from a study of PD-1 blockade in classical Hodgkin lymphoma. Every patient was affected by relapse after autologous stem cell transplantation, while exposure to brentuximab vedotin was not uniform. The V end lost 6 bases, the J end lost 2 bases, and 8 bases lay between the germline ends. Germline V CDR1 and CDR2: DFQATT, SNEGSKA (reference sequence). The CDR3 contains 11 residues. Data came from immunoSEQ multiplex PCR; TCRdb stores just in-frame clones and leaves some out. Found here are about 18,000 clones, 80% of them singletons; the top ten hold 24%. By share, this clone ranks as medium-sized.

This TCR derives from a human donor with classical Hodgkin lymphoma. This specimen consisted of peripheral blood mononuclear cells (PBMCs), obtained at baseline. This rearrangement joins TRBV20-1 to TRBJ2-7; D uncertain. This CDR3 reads CSATITYEQYF. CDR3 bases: TGCAGTGCCACAATCACCTACGAGCAGTACTTC.